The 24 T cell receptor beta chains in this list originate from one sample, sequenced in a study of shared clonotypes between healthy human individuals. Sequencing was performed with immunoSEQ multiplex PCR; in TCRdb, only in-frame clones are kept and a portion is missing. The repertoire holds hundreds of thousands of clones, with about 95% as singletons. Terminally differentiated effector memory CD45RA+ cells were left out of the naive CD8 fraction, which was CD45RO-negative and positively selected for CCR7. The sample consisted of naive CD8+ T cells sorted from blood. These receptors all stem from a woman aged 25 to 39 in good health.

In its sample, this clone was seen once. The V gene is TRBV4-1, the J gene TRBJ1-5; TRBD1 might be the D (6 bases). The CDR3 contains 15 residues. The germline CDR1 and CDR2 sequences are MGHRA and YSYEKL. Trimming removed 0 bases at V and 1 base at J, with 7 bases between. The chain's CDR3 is CASSQDDRSNQPQHF. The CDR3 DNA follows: TGCGCCAGCAGCCAAGATGACAGGAGCAATCAGCCCCAGCATTTT.

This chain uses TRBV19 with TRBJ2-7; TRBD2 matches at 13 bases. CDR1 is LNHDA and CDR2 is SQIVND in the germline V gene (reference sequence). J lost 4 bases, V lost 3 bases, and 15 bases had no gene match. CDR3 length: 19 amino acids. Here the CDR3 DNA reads TGTGCCAGTAGTATTTCGGGATCGACTAGCGGGAGGTATGGATACGAGCAGTACTTC. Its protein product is CASSISGSTSGRYGYEQYF.

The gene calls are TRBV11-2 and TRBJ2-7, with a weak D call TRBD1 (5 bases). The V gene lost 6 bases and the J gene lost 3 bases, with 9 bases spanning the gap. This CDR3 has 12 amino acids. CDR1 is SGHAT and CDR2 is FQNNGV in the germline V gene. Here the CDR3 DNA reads TGTGCCAGCAGGGACGACAGCTACGAGCAGTACTTC. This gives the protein CASRDDSYEQYF.

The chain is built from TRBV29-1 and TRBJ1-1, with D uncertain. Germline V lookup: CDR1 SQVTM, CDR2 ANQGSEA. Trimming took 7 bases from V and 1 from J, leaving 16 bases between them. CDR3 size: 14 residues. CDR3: CSASGPGGNTEAFF. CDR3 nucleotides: TGCAGCGCCAGTGGTCCAGGTGGGAACACTGAAGCTTTCTTT.

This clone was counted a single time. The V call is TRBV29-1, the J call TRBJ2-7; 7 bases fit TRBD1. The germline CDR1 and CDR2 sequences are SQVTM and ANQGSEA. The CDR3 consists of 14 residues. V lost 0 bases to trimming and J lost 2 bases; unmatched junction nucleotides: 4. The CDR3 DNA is TGCAGCGTTGAAGATCCGGGGACAGCCTACGAGCAGTACTTC. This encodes CSVEDPGTAYEQYF.

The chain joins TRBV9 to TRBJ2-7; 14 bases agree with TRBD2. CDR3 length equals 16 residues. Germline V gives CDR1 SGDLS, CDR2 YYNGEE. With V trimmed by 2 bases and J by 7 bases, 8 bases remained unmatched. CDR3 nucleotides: TGTGCCAGCAGCGTTGGGACTAGCGGGAGCCGGAAGGAGCAGTACTTC. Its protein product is CASSVGTSGSRKEQYF.

CDR3 sequence (DNA): TGCGCCAGCAGCCAGTGGGCTAGCGACGAGCAGTTCTTC. Translation: CASSQWASDEQFF. The chain uses TRBV4-1 and TRBJ2-1; tentatively, D is TRBD2 (6 bases). The CDR3 is 13 amino acids. Trimming removed 3 bases from V and 10 bases from J, with 13 bases in between. Germline CDR1 reads MGHRA; CDR2 reads YSYEKL.

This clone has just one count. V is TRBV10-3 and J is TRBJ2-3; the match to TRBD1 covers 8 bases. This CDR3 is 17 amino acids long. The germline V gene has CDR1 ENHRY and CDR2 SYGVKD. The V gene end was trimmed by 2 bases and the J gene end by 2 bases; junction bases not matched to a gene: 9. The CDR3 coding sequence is TGTGCCATCAGTGAGACCGCCGGGACAGGTAACACAGATACGCAGTATTTT. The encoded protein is CAISETAGTGNTDTQYF.

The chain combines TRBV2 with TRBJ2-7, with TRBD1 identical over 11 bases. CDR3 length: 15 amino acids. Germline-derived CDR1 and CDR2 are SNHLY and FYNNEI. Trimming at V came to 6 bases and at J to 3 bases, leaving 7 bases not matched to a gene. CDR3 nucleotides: TGTGCCAGCAGAGTACCGGGACAGGGGGACTACGAGCAGTACTTC. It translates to CASRVPGQGDYEQYF.

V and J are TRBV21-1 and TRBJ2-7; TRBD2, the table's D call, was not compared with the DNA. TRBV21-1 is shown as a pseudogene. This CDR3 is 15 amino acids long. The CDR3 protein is CASSREREGRYEQYF. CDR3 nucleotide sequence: TGTGCCAGCAGCAGAGAACGGGAGGGCCGGTACGAGCAGTACTTC.

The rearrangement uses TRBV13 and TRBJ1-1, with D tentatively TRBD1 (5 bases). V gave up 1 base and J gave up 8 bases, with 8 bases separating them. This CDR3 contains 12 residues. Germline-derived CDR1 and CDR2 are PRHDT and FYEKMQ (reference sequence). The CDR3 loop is CASSLVRQEAFF. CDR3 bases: TGTGCCAGCAGCTTAGTCCGACAGGAAGCTTTCTTT.

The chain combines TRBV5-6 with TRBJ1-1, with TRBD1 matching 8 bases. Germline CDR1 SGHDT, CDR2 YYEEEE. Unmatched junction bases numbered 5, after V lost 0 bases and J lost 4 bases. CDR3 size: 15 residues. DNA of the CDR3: TGTGCCAGCAGCTTGGAGGCAGGGGGCCCCACTGAAGCTTTCTTT. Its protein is CASSLEAGGPTEAFF.

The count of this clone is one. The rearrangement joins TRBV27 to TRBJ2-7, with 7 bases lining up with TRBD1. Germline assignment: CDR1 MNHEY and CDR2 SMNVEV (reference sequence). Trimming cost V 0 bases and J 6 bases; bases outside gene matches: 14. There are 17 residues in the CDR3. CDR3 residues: CASSLSGLGGPASEQYF. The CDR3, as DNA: TGTGCCAGCAGTTTATCCGGGTTAGGGGGCCCAGCCTCCGAGCAGTACTTC.

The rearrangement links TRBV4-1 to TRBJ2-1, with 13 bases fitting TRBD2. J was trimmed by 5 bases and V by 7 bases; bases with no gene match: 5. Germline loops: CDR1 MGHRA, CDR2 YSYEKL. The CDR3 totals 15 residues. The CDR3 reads CASTYGLAGDNEQFF. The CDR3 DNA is TGCGCCAGCACCTACGGACTAGCGGGAGACAATGAGCAGTTCTTC.

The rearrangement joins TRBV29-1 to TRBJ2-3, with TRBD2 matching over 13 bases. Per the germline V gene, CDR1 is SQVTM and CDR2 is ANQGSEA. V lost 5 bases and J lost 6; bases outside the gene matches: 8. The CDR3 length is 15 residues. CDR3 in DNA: TGCAGCGTTTCCCGGACTAGCGGGAGCTCGGATACGCAGTATTTT. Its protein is CSVSRTSGSSDTQYF.

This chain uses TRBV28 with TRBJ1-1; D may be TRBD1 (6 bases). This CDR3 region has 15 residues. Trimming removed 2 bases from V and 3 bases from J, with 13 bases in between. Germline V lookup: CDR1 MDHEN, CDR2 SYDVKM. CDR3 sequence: CASSLIEAGDTEAFF. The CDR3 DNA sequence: TGTGCCAGCAGTTTAATAGAGGCAGGGGACACTGAAGCTTTCTTT.

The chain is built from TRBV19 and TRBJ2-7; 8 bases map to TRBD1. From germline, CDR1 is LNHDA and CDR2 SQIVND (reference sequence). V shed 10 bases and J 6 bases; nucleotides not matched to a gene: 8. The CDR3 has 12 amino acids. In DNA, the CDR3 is TGTGCCATCGGACAGGGAGGATCCGAGCAGTACTTC. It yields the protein CAIGQGGSEQYF.

As DNA, the CDR3 is TGTGCCAGCAGCTTAGGAGGGACCTGGCCAGATACGCAGTATTTT. This encodes CASSLGGTWPDTQYF. This sequence joins TRBV7-2 and TRBJ2-3, with D perhaps matching TRBD1 or TRBD2 (5 bases each). This CDR3 contains 15 residues. CDR1 and CDR2 (germline): SGHTA, FQGNSA. V was cut by 1 base and J by 4 bases, with 12 bases left in between.

In DNA, the CDR3 is TGTGCCAGCAGTGGCCTGGGACTAGCGGGCTACAATGAGCAGTTCTTC. As protein: CASSGLGLAGYNEQFF. This rearrangement joins TRBV28 to TRBJ2-1; 12 nucleotides match TRBD2. Trimming at V came to 5 bases and at J to 3 bases, leaving 5 bases not matched to a gene. CDR1 and CDR2 (germline): MDHEN, SYDVKM. This CDR3 is 16 amino acids long.

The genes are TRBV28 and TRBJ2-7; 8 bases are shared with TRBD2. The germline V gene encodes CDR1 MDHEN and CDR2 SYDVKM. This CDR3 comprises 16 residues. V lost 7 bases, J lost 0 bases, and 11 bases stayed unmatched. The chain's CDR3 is CASIPKTSASSYEQYF. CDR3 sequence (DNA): TGTGCCAGCATTCCGAAGACTAGCGCTAGCTCCTACGAGCAGTACTTC.

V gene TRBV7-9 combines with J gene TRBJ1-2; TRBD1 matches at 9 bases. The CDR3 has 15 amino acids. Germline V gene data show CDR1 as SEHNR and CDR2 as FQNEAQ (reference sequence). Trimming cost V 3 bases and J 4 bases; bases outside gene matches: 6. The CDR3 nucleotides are TGTGCCAGCAGCTTCCTGGGACAGGGCATCTATGGCTACACCTTC. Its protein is CASSFLGQGIYGYTF.

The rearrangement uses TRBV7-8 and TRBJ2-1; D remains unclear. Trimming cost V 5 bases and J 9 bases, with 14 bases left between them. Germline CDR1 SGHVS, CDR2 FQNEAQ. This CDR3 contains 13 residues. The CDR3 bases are TGTGCCAGCAGCCTCCCGTCCACCCTTGAGCAGTTCTTC. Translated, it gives CASSLPSTLEQFF.

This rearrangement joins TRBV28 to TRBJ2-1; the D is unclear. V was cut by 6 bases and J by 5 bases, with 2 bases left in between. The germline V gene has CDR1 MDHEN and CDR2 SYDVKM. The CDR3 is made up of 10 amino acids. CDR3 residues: CASRDNEQFF. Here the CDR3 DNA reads TGTGCCAGCAGAGACAATGAGCAGTTCTTC.

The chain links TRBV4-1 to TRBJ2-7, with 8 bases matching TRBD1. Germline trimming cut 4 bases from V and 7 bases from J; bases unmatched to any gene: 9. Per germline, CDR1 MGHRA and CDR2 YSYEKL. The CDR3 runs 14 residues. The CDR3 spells CASSPHGQGDEQYF. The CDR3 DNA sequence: TGCGCCAGCAGCCCTCACGGACAGGGAGATGAGCAGTACTTC.